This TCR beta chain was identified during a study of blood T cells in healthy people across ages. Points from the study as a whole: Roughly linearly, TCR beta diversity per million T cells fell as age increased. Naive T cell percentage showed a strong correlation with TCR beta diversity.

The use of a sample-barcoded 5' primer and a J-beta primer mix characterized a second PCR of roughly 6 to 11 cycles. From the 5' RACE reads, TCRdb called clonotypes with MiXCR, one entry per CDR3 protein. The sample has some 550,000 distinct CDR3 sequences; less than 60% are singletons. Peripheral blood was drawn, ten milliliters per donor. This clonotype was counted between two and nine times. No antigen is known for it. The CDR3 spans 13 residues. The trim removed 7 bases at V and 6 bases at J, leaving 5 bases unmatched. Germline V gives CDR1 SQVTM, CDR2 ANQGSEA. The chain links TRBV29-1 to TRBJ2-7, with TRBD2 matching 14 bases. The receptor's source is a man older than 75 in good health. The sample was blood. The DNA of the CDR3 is TGCAGCGCAACCGGACTAGCGGGAGGCGAGCAGTACTTC. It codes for CSATGLAGGEQYF.